A selection of T cell receptor beta chains follows, all from one sample in a study of T cells in tumors after PD-1 blockade. TCRdb's table, derived via immunoSEQ multiplex PCR, lists solely in-frame clones and lacks some. The sample lists about 63,000 clones, over 65% occurring once. Sequencing used PBMCs, obtained after anti-PD-1 treatment. Receptors originate from a human donor with basal cell carcinoma. CDR3s include the opening cysteine and the closing phenylalanine or tryptophan. A D gene is named only where the DNA matches it firmly. Part of the rows lack a size; the others show once, few, many or a class for expanded clones.

d_gene: TRBD2
abundance: .
v_gene: TRBV30
j_gene: TRBJ2-7
CDR3aa: CAWSKALAGGFPYEQYF
CDR3nt: TGTGCCTGGAGTAAGGCCCTAGCGGGGGGGTTCCCCTACGAGCAGTACTTC

d_gene: .
abundance: once
v_gene: TRBV28
j_gene: TRBJ1-1
CDR3aa: CASSLLDREAFF
CDR3nt: TGTGCCAGCAGTTTGTTAGACAGAGAAGCTTTCTTT

d_gene: .
abundance: once
v_gene: TRBV6-1
j_gene: TRBJ2-1
CDR3aa: CASSEPQKEQFF
CDR3nt: TGTGCCAGCAGTGAGCCGCAAAAGGAGCAGTTCTTC

d_gene: TRBD1
abundance: .
v_gene: TRBV29-1
j_gene: TRBJ2-7
CDR3aa: CSVEGQSYEQYF
CDR3nt: TGCAGCGTTGAGGGACAGTCCTACGAGCAGTACTTC

d_gene: .
abundance: .
v_gene: TRBV30
j_gene: TRBJ2-5
CDR3aa: CAWSLTPEPRDF
CDR3nt: TGTGCCTGGAGTTTAACCCCCGAACCGAGGGACTTC

d_gene: .
abundance: .
v_gene: TRBV6-1
j_gene: TRBJ1-4
CDR3aa: CASSEFGGTNEKLFF
CDR3nt: TGTGCCAGCAGTGAATTCGGGGGAACTAATGAAAAACTGTTTTTT

d_gene: .
abundance: .
v_gene: TRBV2
j_gene: TRBJ1-1
CDR3aa: CASSVGRANTEAFF
CDR3nt: TGTGCCAGCAGTGTGGGCAGGGCGAACACTGAAGCTTTCTTT

d_gene: TRBD1
abundance: .
v_gene: TRBV18
j_gene: TRBJ1-2
CDR3aa: CASSRQGLFYGYTF
CDR3nt: TGTGCCAGCTCCCGACAGGGACTTTTCTATGGCTACACCTTC

d_gene: .
abundance: .
v_gene: TRBV2
j_gene: TRBJ2-7
CDR3aa: CATDRDGGGDEQYF
CDR3nt: TGTGCCACGGACCGGGACGGTGGGGGCGACGAGCAGTACTTC

d_gene: .
abundance: once
v_gene: TRBV3-1/TRBV3-2
j_gene: TRBJ2-5
CDR3aa: CASSPTKGTSRAETQYF
CDR3nt: TGTGCCAGCAGCCCCACCAAAGGGACCTCCCGGGCAGAGACCCAGTACTTC

d_gene: TRBD1
abundance: .
v_gene: TRBV2
j_gene: TRBJ2-5
CDR3aa: CASSERGTGGRVGETQYF
CDR3nt: TGTGCCAGCAGTGAACGCGGGACAGGTGGTCGGGTTGGAGAGACCCAGTACTTC

d_gene: .
abundance: once
v_gene: TRBV24-1
j_gene: TRBJ2-7
CDR3aa: CATSSGGAGSYEQYF
CDR3nt: TGTGCCACCAGTTCTGGGGGCGCGGGGTCCTACGAGCAGTACTTC

d_gene: .
abundance: .
v_gene: TRBV30
j_gene: TRBJ2-7
CDR3aa: CALQGRYEQYF
CDR3nt: TGTGCCCTACAGGGACGCTACGAGCAGTACTTC

d_gene: .
abundance: .
v_gene: TRBV5-5
j_gene: TRBJ1-2
CDR3aa: CASSVDGTTNYGYTF
CDR3nt: TGTGCCAGCAGCGTGGACGGAACTACTAACTATGGCTACACCTTC

d_gene: .
abundance: once
v_gene: TRBV5-1
j_gene: TRBJ2-2
CDR3aa: CASSLQQGYTGELFF
CDR3nt: TGCGCCAGCAGCTTACAACAGGGATACACCGGGGAGCTGTTTTTT

d_gene: .
abundance: .
v_gene: TRBV30
j_gene: TRBJ2-6
CDR3aa: CAWEGDSGANVLTF
CDR3nt: TGTGCCTGGGAGGGGGACTCTGGGGCCAACGTCCTGACTTTC

d_gene: TRBD2
abundance: .
v_gene: TRBV7-9
j_gene: TRBJ2-5
CDR3aa: CASSLRSGGPQETQYF
CDR3nt: TGTGCCAGCAGCCTTAGGAGCGGGGGCCCTCAAGAGACCCAGTACTTC

d_gene: TRBD2
abundance: .
v_gene: TRBV2
j_gene: TRBJ2-1
CDR3aa: CANTVPGTSGWDEQFF
CDR3nt: TGTGCCAACACCGTCCCAGGAACTAGCGGGTGGGATGAGCAGTTCTTC

d_gene: TRBD1
abundance: .
v_gene: TRBV19
j_gene: TRBJ1-5
CDR3aa: CASRGTGGNQPQHF
CDR3nt: TGTGCCAGTAGGGGGACAGGGGGCAATCAGCCCCAGCATTTT

d_gene: TRBD2
abundance: few
v_gene: TRBV4-1
j_gene: TRBJ2-1
CDR3aa: CASSQEWGGEQFF
CDR3nt: TGCGCCAGCAGCCAAGAGTGGGGGGGGGAGCAGTTCTTC

d_gene: TRBD2
abundance: .
v_gene: TRBV2
j_gene: TRBJ2-1
CDR3aa: CASSEGTSGGAVEQFF
CDR3nt: TGTGCCAGCAGTGAAGGGACTAGCGGGGGGGCAGTTGAGCAGTTCTTC

d_gene: .
abundance: many
v_gene: TRBV19
j_gene: TRBJ1-1
CDR3aa: CASSFVNTEAFF
CDR3nt: TGTGCCAGTTCATTTGTAAACACTGAAGCTTTCTTT